These T cell receptor beta chains were read from a single sample in a study of cytomegalovirus exposure and HLA in healthy donors. Repertoires were generated with immunoSEQ multiplex PCR, while TCRdb's copy carries only in-frame clones and drops some. The sample has 55,000 to 85,000 clones, approximately 79% seen once. Sequenced sample: PBMCs. The source of these receptors is a middle-aged woman in good health and CMV-seropositive. CDR3s include the opening cysteine and the closing phenylalanine or tryptophan. The D gene is left open where the match is weak. Clone size appears in some rows only: once, few, many, or a class for an expanded clone.

size	V	D	J	DNA	CDR3
NA	TRBV6-4	TRBD1	TRBJ1-2	TGTGCCAGCAGTGACGAGGGACAGGGGGGGCATGCGAATGGCTACACCTTC	CASSDEGQGGHANGYTF
NA	TRBV11-3	TRBD1	TRBJ2-7	TGTGCCAGCAGCTCCGGGACAGGGAGGGACGAGCAGTACTTC	CASSSGTGRDEQYF
NA	TRBV2	TRBD1	TRBJ1-2	TGTGCCAGTCAGGACAGGGGGCTTGGCTACACCTTC	CASQDRGLGYTF
NA	TRBV4-2	TRBD1	TRBJ1-6	TGTGCCAGCAGCTCCTTGGGGACAGACTATAATTCACCCCTCCACTTT	CASSSLGTDYNSPLHF
NA	TRBV2	NA	TRBJ2-5	TGTGCCAGCAGTGAAATGACATCTCAAGAGACCCAGTACTTC	CASSEMTSQETQYF
NA	TRBV7-9	NA	TRBJ1-6	TGTGCCAGCAGCTTACCACAGGGTGGCAATTCACCCCTCCACTTT	CASSLPQGGNSPLHF
few	TRBV21-1	NA	TRBJ2-7	NA	CASFGTGSIYEQYF
NA	TRBV19	NA	TRBJ2-3	TGTGCCAGTAGTATAGGCCCAGGGAGCACAGATACGCAGTATTTT	CASSIGPGSTDTQYF
NA	TRBV29-1	TRBD2	TRBJ2-3	TGCAGCGTTTCAATCGGGGGGGCTAGCACAGATACGCAGTATTTT	CSVSIGGASTDTQYF
NA	TRBV7-8	TRBD2	TRBJ2-2	TGTGCCAGCAGCCCCCCCCGGCGGGGGGGCATCACCGGGGAGCTGTTTTTT	CASSPPRRGGITGELFF
few	TRBV6-6	NA	TRBJ1-1	TGTGCCAGCAAATGGACTGACTCTGTTGCCACTGAAGCTTTCTTT	CASKWTDSVATEAFF
once	TRBV6-6	NA	TRBJ2-7	TGTGCCAGCAAAGGTGTACAGCCCTACGAGCAGTACTTC	CASKGVQPYEQYF
once	TRBV12-1	NA	TRBJ2-3	TGTGCCAGCAGCTTTCATCCGGGAGAGGGTACAGATACGCAGTATTTT	CASSFHPGEGTDTQYF
few	TRBV6-5	TRBD1	TRBJ2-7	TGTGCCAGCAGTTACTCCGGGACAGGGGGCTACGAGCAGTACTTC	CASSYSGTGGYEQYF
few	TRBV5-6	NA	TRBJ2-3	TGTGCCAGCAACCCTTTAGGGAGGTCGGGCACAGATACGCAGTATTTT	CASNPLGRSGTDTQYF
NA	TRBV5-1	NA	TRBJ2-1	TGCGCCAGCAGCTTAAGTCATGGTACTCCTTCTAACAATGAGCAGTTCTTC	CASSLSHGTPSNNEQFF
NA	TRBV10-3	NA	TRBJ1-3	TGTGCCATCAGTGAGCCCCTTCAAGCGGACACCATATATTTT	CAISEPLQADTIYF
NA	TRBV19	TRBD2	TRBJ2-5	TGTGCCAGTAGCCCCAGCGGGGAGACCCAAGAGACCCAGTACTTC	CASSPSGETQETQYF
once	TRBV30	NA	TRBJ2-7	TGTGCCTGGAGTGGGGGACACAGCTACGAGCAGTACTTC	CAWSGGHSYEQYF